This T cell receptor beta chain derives from a study of cytomegalovirus exposure and HLA in healthy donors. Study summary: Genotyping showed around four fifths of 398 donors falling in the Caucasian-associated ancestry cluster. Study-wide points: The CMV antigen specificity of a few CMV-associated chains was confirmed through in vitro analysis. Reported results showed that the classifier diagnosed cytomegalovirus status with high specificity and sensitivity. Analyses of presence/absence relied on an assumption of roughly uniform sequencing depth across donors.

The PCR made use of 60 Vbeta and 13 Jbeta primers. Using immunoSEQ multiplex PCR, the repertoire was profiled, and TCRdb retains in-frame clones only, with some absent. The table shows tens of thousands of clones, with 65% to 85% occurring only once. Unmatched junction bases numbered 3, after V lost 4 bases and J lost 1 base. CDR1 is SNHLY, CDR2 FYNNEI, per germline. The CDR3 is made up of 15 amino acids. Note on this clone: Its specificity is unknown.

V usage is TRBV2 and J usage is TRBJ1-4, with TRBD1 identical over 7 bases. Sequenced sample: PBMCs. This TCR came from a man aged 30 to 45 in good health and CMV-seronegative. The CDR3 DNA sequence: TGTGCCAGCAGTGGGGACAGCGTAACTAATGAAAAACTGTTTTTT. This encodes CASSGDSVTNEKLFF.